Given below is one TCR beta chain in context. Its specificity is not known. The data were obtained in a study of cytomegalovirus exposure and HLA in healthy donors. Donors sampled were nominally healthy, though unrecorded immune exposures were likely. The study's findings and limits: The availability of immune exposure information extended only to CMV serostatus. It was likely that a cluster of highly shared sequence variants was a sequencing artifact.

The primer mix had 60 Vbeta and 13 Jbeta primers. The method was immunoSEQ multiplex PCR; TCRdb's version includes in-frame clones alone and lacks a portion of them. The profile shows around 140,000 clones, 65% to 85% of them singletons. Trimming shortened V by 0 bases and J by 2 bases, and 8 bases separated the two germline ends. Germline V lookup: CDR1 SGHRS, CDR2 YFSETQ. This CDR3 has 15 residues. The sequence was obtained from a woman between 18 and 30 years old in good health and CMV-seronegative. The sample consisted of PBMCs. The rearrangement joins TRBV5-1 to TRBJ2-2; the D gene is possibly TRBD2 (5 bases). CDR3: CASSLAGDNTGELFF. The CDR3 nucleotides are TGCGCCAGCAGCTTGGCCGGGGATAACACCGGGGAGCTGTTTTTT. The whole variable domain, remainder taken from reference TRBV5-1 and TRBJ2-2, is KAGVTQTPRYLIKTRGQQVTLSCSPISGHRSVSWYQQTPGQGLQFLFEYFSETQRNKGNFPGRFSGRQFSNSRSEMNVSTLELGDSALYLCASSLAGDNTGELFFGEGSRLTVL.